The rows below give T cell receptor beta chains drawn from one sample of a study of blood T cell repertoires in COVID-19. The table came from immunoSEQ multiplex PCR; TCRdb's copy has only in-frame clones and leaves some out. The sample holds 130,000 or so clones, 70% to 90% seen once. Sequencing was carried out using PBMCs or T cells enriched from blood (not recorded which). The receptor set was obtained from a woman aged 45-65 years with acute COVID-19. Both conserved end residues are part of each CDR3. D genes are given only for firm matches. Size values are once, few and many counts, or a class for expanded clones, and some rows have none.

>-|few|TRBJ1-6|TRBV5-1
CASSSLDNSPLHF
TGCGCCAGCAGCTCTCTGGACAACTCACCCCTCCACTTT
>-|once|TRBJ1-1|TRBV2
CASSRQRRNTEAFF
TGTGCCAGCAGCAGACAAAGGCGGAACACTGAAGCTTTCTTT
>-|-|TRBJ1-2|TRBV18
CASSPGTSWSGYTF
TGTGCCAGCTCACCGGGGACTTCTTGGTCCGGCTACACCTTC
>-|-|TRBJ2-7|TRBV21-1
CASSSQPDRGRNEQYF
TGTGCCAGCAGCTCCCAACCCGACAGGGGGCGGAACGAGCAGTACTTC
>-|-|TRBJ2-1|TRBV20-1
CSAQGGYEQFF
TGCAGTGCCCAGGGTGGCTATGAGCAGTTCTTC
>-|-|TRBJ1-2|TRBV2
CASSDQGQAYGYTF
TGTGCCAGCAGTGACCAGGGCCAGGCCTATGGCTACACCTTC
>TRBD2|-|TRBJ2-3|TRBV3-1/TRBV3-2
CASSQEWTSGSGDTQYF
TGTGCCAGCAGCCAAGAGTGGACTAGCGGGAGTGGGGATACGCAGTATTTT
>-|-|TRBJ2-5|TRBV24-1
CATSDYRAEEECRETQYF
TGTGCCACCAGTGATTACAGGGCGGAGGAGGAATGTCGGGAGACCCAGTACTTC
>-|-|TRBJ1-2|TRBV11-2
CASSSRGRSYGYTF
TGTGCCAGCAGCTCCAGGGGACGTAGCTATGGCTACACCTTC
>-|once|TRBJ2-7|TRBV30
CAWSHRYEQYF
TGTGCCTGGAGTCACAGATACGAGCAGTACTTC
>-|-|TRBJ2-1|TRBV20-1
CSALEREQFF
TGCAGTGCTCTTGAGAGGGAGCAGTTCTTC
>-|-|TRBJ2-3|TRBV7-2
CASSLEGGEGDTQYF
TGTGCCAGCAGCTTAGAAGGCGGGGAAGGGGATACGCAGTATTTT
>TRBD1|once|TRBJ1-1|TRBV7-9
CASSLGWTGGTEAFF
TGTGCCAGCAGCTTAGGCTGGACAGGGGGAACTGAAGCTTTCTTT
>-|-|TRBJ1-1|TRBV12-3/TRBV12-4
CASTIGGGLAFF
TGTGCCAGCACCATAGGGGGGGGGCTCGCTTTCTTT
>-|-|TRBJ2-7|TRBV19
CASSKLTGWPYEQYF
TGTGCCAGTAGTAAATTGACAGGTTGGCCCTACGAGCAGTACTTC
>-|-|TRBJ2-1|TRBV5-6
CASSLYNEQFF
TGTGCCAGCAGCCTCTACAATGAGCAGTTCTTC
>TRBD1|-|TRBJ1-2|TRBV7-9
CASSPPVPIRDRDYGYTF
TGTGCCAGCAGCCCCCCCGTACCGATCCGGGACAGGGACTATGGCTACACCTTC
>-|-|TRBJ2-5|TRBV19
CASSINPRGQETQYF
TGTGCCAGTAGTATAAACCCAAGGGGCCAAGAGACCCAGTACTTC
>TRBD2|-|TRBJ2-1|TRBV19
CASSIGLAGRERTYNEQFF
TGTGCCAGTAGTATTGGACTAGCGGGGAGGGAGAGGACCTACAATGAGCAGTTCTTC
>-|-|TRBJ2-7|TRBV6-5
CASSPRSYEQYF
TGTGCCAGCAGTCCTCGGTCCTACGAGCAGTACTTC
>-|-|TRBJ1-1|TRBV6-5
CASRPYQKEAEAFF
TGTGCCAGCAGGCCCTACCAGAAGGAGGCTGAAGCTTTCTTT
>-|-|TRBJ2-7|TRBV19
CASSPPLRGGTYEQYF
TGTGCCAGTAGCCCCCCCCTTCGAGGCGGAACCTACGAGCAGTACTTC
>TRBD1|-|TRBJ2-4|TRBV3-1/TRBV3-2
CASSQQGANIQYF
TGTGCCAGCAGCCAACAGGGGGCGAACATTCAGTACTTC